These T cell receptor beta chains were read from a single sample in a study of cytomegalovirus exposure and HLA in healthy donors. Sequencing used immunoSEQ multiplex PCR; TCRdb keeps in-frame clones, though not all of them. Counted here are some 56,000 clones, 90% to 95% occurring once; the ten biggest clones make up about 1.5%. Sequenced sample: PBMCs. The receptors shown here come from a young woman in good health and CMV-seropositive. The CDR3 runs from the conserved cysteine through the conserved F or W. The D gene is left open where the match is weak. Only some rows state a clone size, as once, few, many or a class for expanded clones.

>TRBV6-6|-|-|TRBJ1-6
TGTGCCAGCAGTTCGACAGGACGTAATTCACCCCTCCACTTT
CASSSTGRNSPLHF
>TRBV27|-|TRBD1|TRBJ1-1
TGTGCCAGCCAGAGGGACAGTGAAGCTTTCTTT
CASQRDSEAFF
>TRBV4-2|-|TRBD1|TRBJ1-2
TGTGCCAGCAGCCAAGAAGAGGGGGCGAGGAACTATGGCTACACCTTC
CASSQEEGARNYGYTF
>TRBV2|few|TRBD1|TRBJ1-2
TGTGCCAGCAGTGAATGGACAGGCCTAAACTATGGCTACACCTTC
CASSEWTGLNYGYTF
>TRBV7-2|-|-|TRBJ2-2
TGTGCCAGCAGCTTAGAAAGACAGCGTTACGGGGAGCTGTTTTTT
CASSLERQRYGELFF
>TRBV5-4|-|TRBD1|TRBJ2-1
TGTGCCAGCAGCGCGACAGGGATGGATGAGCAGTTCTTC
CASSATGMDEQFF
>TRBV7-6|-|TRBD1|TRBJ2-7
TGTGCCAGCAGCCGACAGGGCACCTACGAGCAGTACTTC
CASSRQGTYEQYF
>TRBV7-2|-|-|TRBJ2-3
TGTGCCAGCAGCTTCTCCGGAGACACAGATACGCAGTATTTT
CASSFSGDTDTQYF
>TRBV5-1|-|-|TRBJ1-1
TGCGCCAGCAGCTTGGTCATATATGACAGTTCTGAAGCTTTCTTT
CASSLVIYDSSEAFF
>TRBV7-3|-|TRBD2|TRBJ2-5
TGTGCCAGCAGCTTAGGCGGGGGGGCCCAGGAGACCCAGTACTTC
CASSLGGGAQETQYF
>TRBV7-9|-|-|TRBJ1-1
TGTGCCAGCAGCCCGTTCACTGGTGAAGCTTTCTTT
CASSPFTGEAFF
>TRBV7-3|-|TRBD2|TRBJ2-3
TGTGCCAGCAGCTTTTACGCTCGGGAGGGGCAGTATTTT
CASSFYAREGQYF
>TRBV19|-|-|TRBJ2-1
TGTGCCAGTAGGACGAGAGCCGGGGAAATCTCCTACAATGAGCAGTTCTTC
CASRTRAGEISYNEQFF
>TRBV7-2|-|-|TRBJ2-6
TGTGCCAGCAGCTTAGCGCTCACAGCCTCTGGGGCCAACGTCCTGACTTTC
CASSLALTASGANVLTF
>TRBV5-1|-|TRBD2|TRBJ2-3
TGCGCCAGCAGCTTCTCCTCGAGACTAGCGGGGGCAGATACGCAGTATTTT
CASSFSSRLAGADTQYF
>TRBV5-4|-|TRBD1|TRBJ2-7
TGTGCCAGCAGCTCCACAGGGGCCTACGAGCAGTACTTC
CASSSTGAYEQYF
>TRBV7-2|-|TRBD2|TRBJ2-1
TGTGCCAGCAGCAAAGGACTAGCGGGGGGGTCCTACAATGAGCAGTTCTTC
CASSKGLAGGSYNEQFF
>TRBV18|-|TRBD1|TRBJ2-7
TGTGCCAGCTCACTGGGACAGGGTCTGTACGAGCAGTACTTC
CASSLGQGLYEQYF
>TRBV7-9|-|-|TRBJ1-5
TGTGCCAGCAACGCGCGGCGGGGAGGGGGCAATCAGCCCCAGCATTTT
CASNARRGGGNQPQHF
>TRBV5-4|-|-|TRBJ2-2
TGTGCCAGCACGACTAGTTCGCACACCGGGGAGCTGTTTTTT
CASTTSSHTGELFF
>TRBV7-9|-|-|TRBJ1-4
TGTGCCAGCATGATCCCCGGGGGGGCGGCGGCTAATGAAAAACTGTTTTTT
CASMIPGGAAANEKLFF
>TRBV2|-|-|TRBJ2-3
TGTGCCAGCGAGGCAGATACGCAGTATTTT
CASEADTQYF
>TRBV7-2|-|TRBD1|TRBJ1-1
TGTGCCAGCAGCTTAGGGACAGGCGAAGGGAACACTGAAGCTTTCTTT
CASSLGTGEGNTEAFF
>TRBV19|-|-|TRBJ1-2
TGTGCCAGTAGTATAGCGACAGGAAACTATGGCTACACCTTC
CASSIATGNYGYTF
>TRBV5-1|once|-|TRBJ2-2
TGCGCCAGCAGCCCGGAGGGACCCGGGGAGCTGTTTTTT
CASSPEGPGELFF
>TRBV18|-|TRBD1|TRBJ2-5
TGTGCCAGCTCACCGGGACAGGGTCGTGAGGAGACCCAGTACTTC
CASSPGQGREETQYF
>TRBV9|-|TRBD1|TRBJ1-3
TGTGCCAGCAGCGTAAGGCCAACAGGGGCCGACTCTGGAAACACCATATATTTT
CASSVRPTGADSGNTIYF
>TRBV7-2|-|TRBD2|TRBJ2-7
TGTGCCAGCAGCTTAGCGGCGGGGGGGACCTACGAGCAGTACTTC
CASSLAAGGTYEQYF
>TRBV4-1|-|TRBD2|TRBJ2-5
TGCGCCAGCAGCCAAGTAATCCCGGGACTAGCGGGGTTGACTGGAGAGACCCAGTACTTC
CASSQVIPGLAGLTGETQYF
>TRBV5-1|-|TRBD1|TRBJ2-5
TGCGCCAGCAGCTCCGACAGGGGTGGTGGGACCCAGTACTTC
CASSSDRGGGTQYF
>TRBV9|-|-|TRBJ1-4
TGTGCCAGCAGCGTATCGGGAGGTGAAAAACTGTTTTTT
CASSVSGGEKLFF
>TRBV6-5|-|-|TRBJ1-3
TGTGCCAGCAGTTGGAGCCGGTCCACCTCTGGAAACACCATATATTTT
CASSWSRSTSGNTIYF
>TRBV7-2|-|TRBD2|TRBJ2-3
TGTGCCAGCAGCCACCACCTAGCGGGGGCCTTACCTAGCACAGATACGCAGTATTTT
CASSHHLAGALPSTDTQYF
>TRBV30|-|TRBD1|TRBJ1-2
TGTGCCTGGAGTAGCCGACAGGGGACAGACAATACCAACTATGGCTACACCTTC
CAWSSRQGTDNTNYGYTF
>TRBV19|-|-|TRBJ2-7
TGTGCCAGTAGTATGGGAGGACCCCCGTACGAGCAGTACTTC
CASSMGGPPYEQYF